Given below is one TCR beta chain in context. Its antigen remains unidentified. The input lacks base qualities; no much larger clone sits a single base away. Trimmed from V: 1 base; trimmed from J: 2 bases; junction bases lacking a gene match: 12. The CDR3 holds 19 amino acids from the cysteine to the phenylalanine. The kept DNA is CDR3 alone, 57 bases in frame from the first base. CDR1 is given as SGHKS and CDR2 as YYEKEE, both from the germline V gene (reference sequence). The sample is drawn from a study of T cell responses to AZD1222 COVID-19 vaccine (dated by TCRdb to 2020 to 2023). General notes on the study: A total of 230 to 250 trial participants underwent TCR sequencing, of whom 207 received two doses of AZD1222 and about 26 received two doses of the MenACWY control vaccine. Trial participants were enrolled into age subgroups of 18-55, 56-69 and 70-plus years, which contained 148, 28 and 57 TCR-sequenced participants, respectively.

According to the study, the label for this sample's time point signals: about 28 days (+/-7) after the second vaccine dose. AZD1222 recipients whose second dose came at about 4 weeks and those whose second dose came at about 12 weeks were combined into one group, since spike-specific TCR depth and breadth did not differ between the two schedules. Vaccinee samples came from UK trials COV001 and COV002, including a single-blind randomized controlled phase 2/3 trial of AZD1222 (ChAdOx1 nCoV-19) in healthy adults. For TCRbeta chain sequencing, PBMC samples were collected from trial participants at day 0 and at day 28 after the second dose. What the study reported, not specific to this receptor: Because no samples from the day 14 peak response were available, repertoires could be characterized only after the peak T cell response. Nearly half of unique spike-specific TCRs reportedly recognized epitopes outside regions mutated in the B.1.351 and B.1.1.7 variants. CD4 TCRs associated with the vaccine covered the entire spike protein, and the dominant responses were in regions 160-218 and 743-854. A significant rise in spike-specific TCR breadth and depth was observed after two AZD1222 doses relative to day 0 and relative to MenACWY recipients. The 56-69-year group was small, and its depth increase did not reach significance, likely because of low power. Only a handful of AZD1222 recipients were SARS-CoV-2 seropositive at baseline, limiting conclusions about previously exposed vaccinees. Participants were mostly white British, with more females than males. The authors suggested clonal diversity may have been underestimated.

The CDR3 regions of human TCRbeta chains were analyzed by immunosequencing. The paper's data handling went like this. TCRs in the repertoires were matched against a reference library of SARS-CoV-2-specific TCRs that had been generated with the MIRA antigen-specificity platform. Breadth meant the fraction of unique TCRs that were SARS-CoV-2-associated, whereas depth meant the fraction of total T cells that were SARS-CoV-2-associated. Each spike-specific TCR was assigned to its reactive spike region and to a CD4 or CD8 class using the MIRA data. Log10-transformed breadth and depth values were compared by one-way ANOVA with Sidak's multiple comparisons tests. The immuneACCESS repertoire file appears here via TCRdb, limited to in-frame rearrangements. These files lack a portion of the clones; in checked studies, under half of the deficit traces to unresolved V genes, and the cause of the others is not known. For V, J and clone size, that table is used; D and trimming come from the DNA. Counted in this sample were 140,000 to 150,000 clones; over 80% of them appeared once. The ten largest clones take up about 4% of the sample.

This specimen consisted of peripheral blood, obtained 28 days after the second AZD1222 dose. The chain uses TRBV5-5 and TRBJ1-4; 9 bases in between match TRBD1. The sequence was collected from an adult who received the AZD1222 COVID-19 vaccine. The CDR3 amino acid sequence is: CASSLTPGQGVSTNEKLFF. The nucleotide sequence reads TGTGCCAGCAGCTTGACTCCGGGACAGGGTGTATCGACTAATGAAAAACTGTTTTTT.